Listed below are T cell receptor beta chains from one sample, sequenced in a study of PD-1 blockade in mismatch repair-deficient tumors. Produced via immunoSEQ multiplex PCR; TCRdb's table is partial and in-frame only. The table records roughly 14,000 clones, 80% to 85% of them present only once. This specimen consisted of PBMCs, obtained before pembrolizumab treatment. The source is an adult with mismatch repair-deficient cancer. CDR3s include the opening cysteine and the closing phenylalanine or tryptophan. D genes are given only for firm matches. Clone size, where shown, is once, few, many, or a class for clones that have expanded.

cdr3_nt: TGCGCCAGCAGCGGAGACGGAGCCTGGGGCACCGGGGAGCTGTTTTTT
cdr3_aa: CASSGDGAWGTGELFF
j_call: TRBJ2-2
clone_size: -
d_call: -
v_call: TRBV5-1

cdr3_nt: TGTGCCAGCAGCTTGGCACAGGGCGCGAACACCGGGGAGCTGTTTTTT
cdr3_aa: CASSLAQGANTGELFF
j_call: TRBJ2-2
clone_size: -
d_call: -
v_call: TRBV5-5

cdr3_nt: TGTGCCAGCAGTTACTTACTAGCTCCCGAGCAGTACTTC
cdr3_aa: CASSYLLAPEQYF
j_call: TRBJ2-7
clone_size: -
d_call: -
v_call: TRBV6-6

cdr3_nt: TGTGCCATCGCCCGGACAGGGCAAGCCTACGAGCAGTACTTC
cdr3_aa: CAIARTGQAYEQYF
j_call: TRBJ2-7
clone_size: few
d_call: TRBD1
v_call: TRBV2

cdr3_nt: TGTGCCAGCAGTGTTGGGGAGGGGTGGGCTGAAGCTTTCTTT
cdr3_aa: CASSVGEGWAEAFF
j_call: TRBJ1-1
clone_size: -
d_call: -
v_call: TRBV2

cdr3_nt: TGTGCCAGCAGTGAATATGAGTACGAGCAGTACTTC
cdr3_aa: CASSEYEYEQYF
j_call: TRBJ2-7
clone_size: -
d_call: -
v_call: TRBV25-1

cdr3_nt: TGTGCCAGCAGTTACTCGGGGACTAGCGGGTCCTACGAGCAGTACTTC
cdr3_aa: CASSYSGTSGSYEQYF
j_call: TRBJ2-7
clone_size: -
d_call: TRBD2
v_call: TRBV6-5

cdr3_nt: TGTGCCACCAGGATCCTAGCGGGAGATGCGACCGGGGAGCTGTTTTTT
cdr3_aa: CATRILAGDATGELFF
j_call: TRBJ2-2
clone_size: -
d_call: TRBD2
v_call: TRBV15

cdr3_nt: TGTGCCAGCAGTCAGGACAGTATCTCTGGAAACACCATATATTTT
cdr3_aa: CASSQDSISGNTIYF
j_call: TRBJ1-3
clone_size: -
d_call: -
v_call: TRBV5-5

cdr3_nt: TGTGCCTGGAGCGCCGGCGGCTTCCACTCTAGCACAGATACGCAGTATTTT
cdr3_aa: CAWSAGGFHSSTDTQYF
j_call: TRBJ2-3
clone_size: -
d_call: -
v_call: TRBV30

cdr3_nt: TGTGCCAGCAGCCCTCGAAGTCCTCGGGAGCAGTACTTC
cdr3_aa: CASSPRSPREQYF
j_call: TRBJ2-7
clone_size: -
d_call: -
v_call: TRBV6-5

cdr3_nt: TGTGCCAGCAGTGCCACTAGCGGGCGGGGGGTGACCCAGTACTTC
cdr3_aa: CASSATSGRGVTQYF
j_call: TRBJ2-5
clone_size: once
d_call: TRBD2
v_call: TRBV6-1

cdr3_nt: TGTGCCAGCAGGTCGGGGGCCTCTGATACGCAGTATTTT
cdr3_aa: CASRSGASDTQYF
j_call: TRBJ2-3
clone_size: -
d_call: -
v_call: TRBV7-2

cdr3_nt: TGTGCCAGCAGCTTACAGGGGCTTGCGGGGGAGACCCAGTACTTC
cdr3_aa: CASSLQGLAGETQYF
j_call: TRBJ2-5
clone_size: -
d_call: -
v_call: TRBV11-2

cdr3_nt: TGTGCCGGAGCCGGGGCCCTCTACAATGAGCAGTTCTTC
cdr3_aa: CAGAGALYNEQFF
j_call: TRBJ2-1
clone_size: -
d_call: -
v_call: TRBV7-9

cdr3_nt: TGTGCCAGCAGTTCGGGGGATCAGCCCCAGCATTTT
cdr3_aa: CASSSGDQPQHF
j_call: TRBJ1-5
clone_size: few
d_call: -
v_call: TRBV28

cdr3_nt: TGTGCCAGCAGCTTAGTCACGACGTATGGCTACACCTTC
cdr3_aa: CASSLVTTYGYTF
j_call: TRBJ1-2
clone_size: -
d_call: -
v_call: TRBV11-3

cdr3_nt: TGTGCCAGCAGCTTATGGGGGGAGGACACTGAAGCTTTCTTT
cdr3_aa: CASSLWGEDTEAFF
j_call: TRBJ1-1
clone_size: -
d_call: -
v_call: TRBV5-3

cdr3_nt: TGTGCTAGTGGTTTGGGAGGGGCAGCCGGGCAGTACTTC
cdr3_aa: CASGLGGAAGQYF
j_call: TRBJ2-7
clone_size: -
d_call: -
v_call: TRBV12-5

cdr3_nt: TGTGCCAGCGACTCCGGGACGGCCTATGGCTACACCTTC
cdr3_aa: CASDSGTAYGYTF
j_call: TRBJ1-2
clone_size: -
d_call: -
v_call: TRBV7-9

cdr3_nt: TGTGCCAGCAGTGAAGCGCGGACAGGGGGCAATGAGCAGTTCTTC
cdr3_aa: CASSEARTGGNEQFF
j_call: TRBJ2-1
clone_size: -
d_call: TRBD1
v_call: TRBV6-1

cdr3_nt: TGTGCCAGCAGCTTAGGATTTGGAGATCCTAATCAGCCCCAGCATTTT
cdr3_aa: CASSLGFGDPNQPQHF
j_call: TRBJ1-5
clone_size: -
d_call: -
v_call: TRBV7-9

cdr3_nt: TGTGCCAGCAGTTTTCAGGGACAGGGAAAGCTCTATGGCTACACCTTC
cdr3_aa: CASSFQGQGKLYGYTF
j_call: TRBJ1-2
clone_size: -
d_call: TRBD1
v_call: TRBV7-9

cdr3_nt: TGTGCCAGCAGCTTGGACGAACAAGAGACCCAGTACTTC
cdr3_aa: CASSLDEQETQYF
j_call: TRBJ2-5
clone_size: -
d_call: -
v_call: TRBV5-6

cdr3_nt: TGTGCCAGCAGTTTATCCCATCCGGGACAGGGGAAGCAGTACTTC
cdr3_aa: CASSLSHPGQGKQYF
j_call: TRBJ2-7
clone_size: -
d_call: TRBD1
v_call: TRBV27

cdr3_nt: TGTGCCAGCAGCCGGGCCAGCGGGAGCCTTTACGAGCAGTACTTC
cdr3_aa: CASSRASGSLYEQYF
j_call: TRBJ2-7
clone_size: -
d_call: TRBD2
v_call: TRBV7-9

cdr3_nt: TGTGCCAGCAGCCAAGAGGGGGGTAGCGCGGGACAAGAGACCCAGTACTTC
cdr3_aa: CASSQEGGSAGQETQYF
j_call: TRBJ2-5
clone_size: -
d_call: -
v_call: TRBV4-2

cdr3_nt: TGCGCCAGCAGCACGGGACAGGGTGGAGAGACCCAGTACTTC
cdr3_aa: CASSTGQGGETQYF
j_call: TRBJ2-5
clone_size: -
d_call: TRBD1
v_call: TRBV5-1

cdr3_nt: TGTGCCACCAGCAGATCCCGATACGAGCAGTACTTC
cdr3_aa: CATSRSRYEQYF
j_call: TRBJ2-7
clone_size: -
d_call: -
v_call: TRBV15

cdr3_nt: TGTGCCAGCAGTTTACTTCCTTCGACAGTTCCCTACGAGCAGTACTTC
cdr3_aa: CASSLLPSTVPYEQYF
j_call: TRBJ2-7
clone_size: -
d_call: -
v_call: TRBV27

cdr3_nt: TGTGCCAGCAGGGACAGTTACGAGGGGGGCTACACCTTC
cdr3_aa: CASRDSYEGGYTF
j_call: TRBJ1-2
clone_size: -
d_call: -
v_call: TRBV27

cdr3_nt: TGTGCCAGCAGTCCAACAGGGAATGAGCAGTTCTTC
cdr3_aa: CASSPTGNEQFF
j_call: TRBJ2-1
clone_size: few
d_call: -
v_call: TRBV6-5

cdr3_nt: TGCGCCAGCAGCTTGGCCATGACTAGCGGGATCCCTAGCACAGATACGCAGTATTTT
cdr3_aa: CASSLAMTSGIPSTDTQYF
j_call: TRBJ2-3
clone_size: -
d_call: TRBD2
v_call: TRBV5-1

cdr3_nt: TGTGCCAGTAGTGCAGGGGGGGGGCTCTCCTACGAGCAGTACTTC
cdr3_aa: CASSAGGGLSYEQYF
j_call: TRBJ2-7
clone_size: -
d_call: -
v_call: TRBV19

cdr3_nt: TGTGCCAGCAGTTACAGACAGGGGGCCTACGAGCAGTACTTC
cdr3_aa: CASSYRQGAYEQYF
j_call: TRBJ2-7
clone_size: once
d_call: TRBD1
v_call: TRBV6-6

cdr3_nt: TGTGCCAGCAGTTGGACAGGGGCCTCCTACAATGAGCAGTTCTTC
cdr3_aa: CASSWTGASYNEQFF
j_call: TRBJ2-1
clone_size: -
d_call: TRBD1
v_call: TRBV6-5

cdr3_nt: TGCGCCAGCAGCTTGACTAGCGGGAGTTCCCCAGAAGAGACCCAGTACTTC
cdr3_aa: CASSLTSGSSPEETQYF
j_call: TRBJ2-5
clone_size: -
d_call: TRBD2
v_call: TRBV5-1

cdr3_nt: TGTGCCAGCAGTAGAGGCAGGGGGCGCTCCTCCTACGAGCAGTACTTC
cdr3_aa: CASSRGRGRSSYEQYF
j_call: TRBJ2-7
clone_size: -
d_call: TRBD1
v_call: TRBV2

cdr3_nt: TGCGCCAGCAGCTTGGCCGGGGATCCAAGGGAAAAACTGTTTTTT
cdr3_aa: CASSLAGDPREKLFF
j_call: TRBJ1-4
clone_size: -
d_call: -
v_call: TRBV5-1

cdr3_nt: TGTGCCTGGAGTGCCCTGAGGAACAATGAAAAACTGTTTTTT
cdr3_aa: CAWSALRNNEKLFF
j_call: TRBJ1-4
clone_size: -
d_call: -
v_call: TRBV30

cdr3_nt: TGTGCCAGCACCCGATCCGGGACTAATTTGTTGGAGCAGTACTTC
cdr3_aa: CASTRSGTNLLEQYF
j_call: TRBJ2-7
clone_size: -
d_call: TRBD2
v_call: TRBV27

cdr3_nt: TGTGCCAGCAGTCCGTCAGGGGCGAGGGAGCAGTACTTC
cdr3_aa: CASSPSGAREQYF
j_call: TRBJ2-7
clone_size: -
d_call: -
v_call: TRBV11-2

cdr3_nt: TGTGCCAGCAGTTACCGGGACAGGGGTGATGAGCAGTTCTTC
cdr3_aa: CASSYRDRGDEQFF
j_call: TRBJ2-1
clone_size: -
d_call: TRBD1
v_call: TRBV6-5

cdr3_nt: TGCAGCGTTAAGAATAGCGCCGTAGATACGCAGTATTTT
cdr3_aa: CSVKNSAVDTQYF
j_call: TRBJ2-3
clone_size: -
d_call: -
v_call: TRBV29-1

cdr3_nt: TGCGCCACCGGAGAGTGGCCGGGGGAGACCCAGTACTTC
cdr3_aa: CATGEWPGETQYF
j_call: TRBJ2-5
clone_size: -
d_call: -
v_call: TRBV5-1

cdr3_nt: TGTGCCAGCAGCTTAAAACTAACCCTCTACGAGCAGTACTTC
cdr3_aa: CASSLKLTLYEQYF
j_call: TRBJ2-7
clone_size: few
d_call: -
v_call: TRBV7-3

cdr3_nt: TGTGCCAGCAGCCAGGGGGGAGGAATCACTGAAGCTTTCTTT
cdr3_aa: CASSQGGGITEAFF
j_call: TRBJ1-1
clone_size: -
d_call: -
v_call: TRBV4-2

cdr3_nt: TGCAGCGTTGAAGACGGCACAGGGGGAGATGAGCAGTTCTTC
cdr3_aa: CSVEDGTGGDEQFF
j_call: TRBJ2-1
clone_size: -
d_call: TRBD1
v_call: TRBV29-1

cdr3_nt: TGTGCCTGGATGACAGGGGATAGGAATGAAAAACTGTTTTTT
cdr3_aa: CAWMTGDRNEKLFF
j_call: TRBJ1-4
clone_size: -
d_call: TRBD1
v_call: TRBV30

cdr3_nt: TGTGCCAGCAGCGTTCCTGGACTAGAAGACACAGATACGCAGTATTTT
cdr3_aa: CASSVPGLEDTDTQYF
j_call: TRBJ2-3
clone_size: -
d_call: TRBD2
v_call: TRBV9

cdr3_nt: TGTGCCAGCAGTGATGCGCCCCCTCAGCCCCAGCATTTT
cdr3_aa: CASSDAPPQPQHF
j_call: TRBJ1-5
clone_size: -
d_call: -
v_call: TRBV2

cdr3_nt: TGCAGCGTTGATGCAGGGGTTTACGAGACCCAGTACTTC
cdr3_aa: CSVDAGVYETQYF
j_call: TRBJ2-5
clone_size: -
d_call: -
v_call: TRBV29-1

cdr3_nt: TGTGCCAGCAGCTTAACTGGGGGCAGAGGGTATGGCTACACCTTC
cdr3_aa: CASSLTGGRGYGYTF
j_call: TRBJ1-2
clone_size: -
d_call: -
v_call: TRBV7-3